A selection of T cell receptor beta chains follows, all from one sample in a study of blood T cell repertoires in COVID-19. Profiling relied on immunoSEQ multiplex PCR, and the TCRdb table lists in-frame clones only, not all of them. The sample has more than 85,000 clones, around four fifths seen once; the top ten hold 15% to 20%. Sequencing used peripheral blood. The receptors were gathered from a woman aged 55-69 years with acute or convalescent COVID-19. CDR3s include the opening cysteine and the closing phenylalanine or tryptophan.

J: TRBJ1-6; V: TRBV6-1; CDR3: CASSEEGGWSPLHF
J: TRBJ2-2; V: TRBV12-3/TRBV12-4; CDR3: CASSAHGAGELFF
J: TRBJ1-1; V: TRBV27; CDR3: CASSLSRNTEAFF
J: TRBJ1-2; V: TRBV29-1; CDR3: CSVVHAATRGGEFLGYTF
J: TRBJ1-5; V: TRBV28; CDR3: CASSLLQGKSNQPQHF
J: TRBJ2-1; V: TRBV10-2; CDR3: CATREVAVGEEFF
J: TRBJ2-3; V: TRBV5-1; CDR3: CASSLEGQDTDTQYF
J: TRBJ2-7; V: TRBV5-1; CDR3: CASGEPGGSYEQYF
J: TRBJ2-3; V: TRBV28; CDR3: CASGRGSGTQYF
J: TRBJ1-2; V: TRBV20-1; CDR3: CSAAPGRGYTF
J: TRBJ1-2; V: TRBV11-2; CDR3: CASSLEGRRGYTF
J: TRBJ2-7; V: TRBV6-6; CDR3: CASSYFGGSGYEQYF
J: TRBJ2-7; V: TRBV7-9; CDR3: CASSLYRQDEQYF
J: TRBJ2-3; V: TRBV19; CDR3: CASSIGGTGPPQDTQYF
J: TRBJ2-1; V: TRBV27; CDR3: CASSSQVAGVGNEQFF
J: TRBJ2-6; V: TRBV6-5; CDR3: CASSTTTGANVLTF
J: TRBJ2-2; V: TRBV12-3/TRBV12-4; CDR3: CANRRGFGELFF
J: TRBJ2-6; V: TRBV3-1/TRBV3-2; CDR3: CASSQVRDISGANVLTF
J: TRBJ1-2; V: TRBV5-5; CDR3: CASSPTLLGGYTF
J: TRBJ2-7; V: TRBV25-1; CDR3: CASSEISGRGVVDEQYF
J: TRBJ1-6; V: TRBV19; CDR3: CASADRVRSPLHF
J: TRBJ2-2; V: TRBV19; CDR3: CASSEVAGGRGELFF
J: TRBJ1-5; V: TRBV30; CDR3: CAWRKGTGGNQPQHF
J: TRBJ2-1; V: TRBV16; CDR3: CASSQSAGTEQFF
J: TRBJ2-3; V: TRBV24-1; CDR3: CATSDLGRGSSGDSDTQYF
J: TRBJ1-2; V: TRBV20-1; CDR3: CSASQGSYGYTF
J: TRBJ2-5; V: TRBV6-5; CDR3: CAASGGQGRETQYF
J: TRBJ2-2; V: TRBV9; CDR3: CASSTSGTSEIRTGELFF
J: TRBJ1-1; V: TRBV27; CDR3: CASKSGQNTEAFF
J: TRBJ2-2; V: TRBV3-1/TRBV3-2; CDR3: CASSRGGRELFF
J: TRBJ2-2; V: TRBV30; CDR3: CAREGLAGSNTGELFF
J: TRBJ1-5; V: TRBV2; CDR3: CASSDRVRDQPQHF
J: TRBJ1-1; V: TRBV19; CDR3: CASSIDIPGRGAGTEAFF
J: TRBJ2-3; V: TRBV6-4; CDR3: CASSEGGPDTQYF
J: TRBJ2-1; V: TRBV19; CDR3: CASSTLAGGGNEQFF
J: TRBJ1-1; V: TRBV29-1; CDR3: CSARTVNTEAFF
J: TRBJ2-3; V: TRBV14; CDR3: CASSQVFGTGTDTQYF
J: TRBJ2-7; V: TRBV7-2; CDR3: CASSYGLAGGSSYEQYF
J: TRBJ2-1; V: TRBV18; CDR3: CASSPNGGEDNEQFF
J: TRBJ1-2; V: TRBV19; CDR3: CAGQSRRDGYTF
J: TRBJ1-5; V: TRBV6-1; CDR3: CASSEVGLSNQPQHF
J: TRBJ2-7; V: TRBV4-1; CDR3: CASSQEVTGGYEQYF
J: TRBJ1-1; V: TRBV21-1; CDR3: CASNTDRRSKAFF
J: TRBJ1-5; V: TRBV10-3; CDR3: CATGGGQGYSNQPQHF
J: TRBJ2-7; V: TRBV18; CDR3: CASSPTSAEQYF
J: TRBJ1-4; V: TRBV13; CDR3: CASSLSSEKLFF
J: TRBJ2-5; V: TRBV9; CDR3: CASSGTGGPRETQYF
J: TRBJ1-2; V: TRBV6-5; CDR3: CASRTGYGYTF
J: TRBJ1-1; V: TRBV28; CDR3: CASSPNWATNTEAFF
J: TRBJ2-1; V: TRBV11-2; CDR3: CASSLEAEGLARDEQFF
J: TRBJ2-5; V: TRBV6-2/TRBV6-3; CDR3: CASSSSGLPETQYF
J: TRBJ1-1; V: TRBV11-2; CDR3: CASSLGGTTEAFF
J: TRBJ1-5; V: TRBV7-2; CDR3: CASSPMQGAVSQPQHF
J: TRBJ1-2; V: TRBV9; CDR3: CASKRGATGEKGYTF
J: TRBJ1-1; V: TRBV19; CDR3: CASTQKGQGRTEAFF
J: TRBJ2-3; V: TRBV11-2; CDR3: CASRRQSSTDTQYF
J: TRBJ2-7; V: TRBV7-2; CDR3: CASSPRLAGRYEQYF
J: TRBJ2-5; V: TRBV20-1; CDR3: CSASGGTGGAETQYF
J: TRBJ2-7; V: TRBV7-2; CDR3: CASSLNPPSLVAPYEQYF
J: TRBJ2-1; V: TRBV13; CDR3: CASSLWGLGLNEQFF